A single sample is the source of the 27 T cell receptor beta chains below, sequenced in a study of Ad26.COV2.S vaccination and SARS-CoV-2 variants (dated by TCRdb to 2020 to 2023). Receptors were amplified or captured by the immunoSEQ multiplex PCR assay. TCRdb retrieved this table from immuneACCESS and kept in-frame rearrangements only. Not all clones are present; in checked studies, unresolved V genes account for under half, and no reason is known for the remainder. For this sample the table gives a few hundred thousand clones, of which about 89% were detected only once. Of the sample, under 2% is held by the ten largest clones. Taken with the paper, the label for treatment or condition translates to: some 20 received Ad26.COV2.S at low or high dose, single or two shots; 5 received placebo; per-sample allocation not given. Repertoires of vaccine and placebo recipients were sequenced from samples collected on day 63 after the first injection.

The sample was peripheral blood, taken in a trial of Ad26.COV2.S vaccine versus placebo. All receptors derive from a person aged 18-65 years who received the Ad26.COV2.S COVID-19 vaccine or a placebo.

The J gene is TRBJ1-1, the V gene TRBV13, with D possibly TRBD1 on 6 matching bases. This CDR3 is built from 15 residues. The V gene lost 4 bases and the J gene lost 4 bases, with 16 bases spanning the gap. Germline V gene sequence: CDR1 PRHDT, CDR2 FYEKMQ (reference sequence). In DNA form, the CDR3 reads TGTGCCAGCAGCTCCCGTTGGGGGCTGGCCACTGAAGCTTTCTTT. Protein product: CASSSRWGLATEAFF.

This chain uses TRBV27 with TRBJ2-7; D is unresolved. V was shortened by 1 base and J by 5 bases, with 15 bases between the two germline ends. In germline, CDR1 is MNHEY, CDR2 SMNVEV (reference sequence). This CDR3 region has 15 residues. CDR3 amino acids: CASSLYLGKAHEQYF. The CDR3 DNA follows: TGTGCCAGCAGTTTATACCTTGGTAAGGCCCACGAGCAGTACTTC.

The chain employs TRBV6-4 and TRBJ2-2; TRBD2 aligns across 9 bases. V shed 5 bases, J shed 5 bases, and the junction held 9 bases outside the gene matches. Germline lookup yields CDR1 MRHNA and CDR2 SNTAGT. This CDR3 comprises 16 residues. The chain's CDR3 is CASSQIAGVRTGELFF. The CDR3 DNA reads TGTGCCAGCAGTCAGATAGCGGGAGTGAGGACCGGGGAGCTGTTTTTT.

The chain combines TRBV4-1 with TRBJ2-2, with D possibly being TRBD1 or TRBD2 (5 bases each). The length of the CDR3 is 14 residues. Trimming cost V 6 bases and J 4 bases, with 12 bases left between them. Germline CDR1 reads MGHRA; CDR2 reads YSYEKL. The CDR3 sequence is CASRSGARTGELFF. For the CDR3, the DNA is TGCGCCAGCAGATCCGGGGCGCGCACCGGGGAGCTGTTTTTT.

The chain uses TRBV4-1 and TRBJ2-1; TRBD2 matches at 10 bases. Germline V CDR1 and CDR2: MGHRA, YSYEKL. The CDR3 is 21 amino acids. Trimming removed 0 bases from V and 1 base from J; junction bases left unmatched: 15. CDR3 coding DNA: TGCGCCAGCAGCCAAGATTTCAGCGGAGTAGCGGGAGGTAGTTCCTACAATGAGCAGTTCTTC. Amino acid sequence: CASSQDFSGVAGGSSYNEQFF.

This chain connects TRBV20-1 to TRBJ1-2; D is perhaps TRBD1 (5 bases). The CDR3 spans 11 residues. Between the trimmed V and J ends, which lost 0 bases and 12 bases, there was a span of 11 bases. The V gene's germline CDR1 is DFQATT and CDR2 SNEGSKA (reference sequence). CDR3 sequence reads: CSARDQAGNTF. In nucleotides, the CDR3 is TGCAGTGCTAGAGATCAGGCAGGGAACACCTTC.

CDR3 coding DNA: TGTGCCAGCAGCCCACCGGGCGGGAATGGTTACGAGCAGTACTTC. Its translation is CASSPPGGNGYEQYF. The chain recombines TRBV7-9 with TRBJ2-7; maybe TRBD2 (6 bases). Trimming shortened V by 5 bases and J by 4 bases, and 18 bases separated the two germline ends. The germline gives CDR1 SEHNR, CDR2 FQNEAQ (reference sequence). The CDR3 contains 15 residues.

J is TRBJ2-2 and V is TRBV5-1, with 8 bases that match TRBD1. The CDR3 runs to 16 residues. V shed 3 bases and J 0 bases; nucleotides not matched to a gene: 4. Germline CDR1 reads SGHRS; CDR2 reads YFSETQ. DNA of the CDR3: TGCGCCAGCAGCTGGATGACAGGGGCGAACACCGGGGAGCTGTTTTTT. This codes for CASSWMTGANTGELFF.

In this sample, this clone turned up once. This chain uses TRBV6-4 with TRBJ2-3; D may be TRBD2 (5 bases). Trimming removed 6 bases at V and 0 bases at J, with 13 bases between. The CDR3 is 15 residues long. Germline V CDR1 and CDR2: MRHNA, SNTAGT. CDR3 nucleotides: TGTGCCAGCAGAATTTCGGGATCTAGCACAGATACGCAGTATTTT. It codes for CASRISGSSTDTQYF.

The chain links TRBV15 to TRBJ2-1; D gene uncertain. CDR1 is LNHNV and CDR2 is YYDKDF in the germline V gene (reference sequence). V was shortened by 1 base and J by 8 bases, with 9 bases between the two germline ends. CDR3 length: 13 amino acids. CDR3 DNA: TGTGCCACCAGCAGAGGTCCCTCCGATGAGCAGTTCTTC. This codes for CATSRGPSDEQFF.

The chain combines TRBV2 with TRBJ1-4; tentative D call: TRBD1 (6 bases). This CDR3 region has 15 residues. V gave up 1 base and J gave up 3 bases, with 9 bases separating them. The V gene's germline CDR1 is SNHLY and CDR2 FYNNEI. CDR3 protein: CASSEEGGPNEKLFF. The CDR3 DNA is TGTGCCAGCAGTGAAGAGGGGGGACCTAATGAAAAACTGTTTTTT.

The chain couples TRBV30 to TRBJ2-5; no clear D. Deletions cut 5 bases from V and 5 bases from J, with 12 bases between. The CDR3 is 12 residues long. Per the germline V gene, CDR1 is GTSNPN and CDR2 is SVGIG (reference sequence). The CDR3 nucleotides read TGTGCCTGGGGCGACGGGTCGGAGACCCAGTACTTC. It specifies CAWGDGSETQYF. Full variable domain (missing parts from reference TRBV30 and TRBJ2-5): SQTIHQWPATLVQPVGSPLSLECTVEGTSNPNLYWYRQAAGRGLQLLFYSVGIGQISSEVPQNLSASRPQDRQFILSSKKLLLSDSGFYLCAWGDGSETQYFGPGTRLLVL.

V is TRBV5-1 and J is TRBJ1-1, with D unresolved. V was cut by 7 bases and J by 2 bases, with 21 bases left in between. Germline-derived CDR1 and CDR2 are SGHRS and YFSETQ. This CDR3 is built from 16 residues. CDR3 loop: CASATYGPLGNTEAFF. CDR3 DNA: TGCGCCAGCGCGACTTATGGGCCATTAGGTAACACTGAAGCTTTCTTT.

V usage is TRBV29-1 and J usage is TRBJ2-7; D gene ambiguous. Deletions cut 4 bases from V and 5 bases from J, with 12 bases between. CDR3 size: 12 residues. CDR1 and CDR2 (germline): SQVTM, ANQGSEA. The CDR3 DNA is TGCAGCGTTGCTAGGGTGGGCAACGAGCAGTACTTC. It yields the protein CSVARVGNEQYF.

The genes are TRBV4-2 and TRBJ1-5; D gene ambiguous. There are 14 residues in the CDR3. Germline V gene lookup returns CDR1 LGHNA and CDR2 YNFKEQ. The V end lost 0 bases, the J end lost 11 bases, and 14 bases lay between the germline ends. The CDR3 protein is CASSQEGSVAAQHF. CDR3 bases: TGTGCCAGCAGCCAAGAGGGGTCCGTTGCGGCCCAGCATTTT.

V is TRBV27 and J is TRBJ1-1, with a weak D call TRBD1 (5 bases). This CDR3 is 15 amino acids long. CDR1 is MNHEY and CDR2 is SMNVEV in the germline V gene (reference sequence). The germline V and J ends were trimmed by 5 bases and 2 bases, with 15 bases remaining between them. The DNA of the CDR3 is TGTGCCAGCAGTCCGCCGGGACTTAGAAACACTGAAGCTTTCTTT. This translates into CASSPPGLRNTEAFF.

The chain carries TRBV30 and TRBJ1-2; no firm D call. Germline CDR1 GTSNPN, CDR2 SVGIG (reference sequence). V dropped 0 bases and J dropped 3 bases, with 14 bases sitting between them. The CDR3 sequence is 15 residues long. In DNA, the CDR3 is TGTGCCTGGAGTGTACACCGGTCTCGGGACTATGGCTACACCTTC. It yields the protein CAWSVHRSRDYGYTF.

This clone was counted between two and nine times. The chain couples TRBV15 to TRBJ2-3, with D perhaps TRBD2 (6 bases). This CDR3 comprises 16 residues. Germline CDR1 LNHNV, CDR2 YYDKDF (reference sequence). V lost 5 bases and J lost 0, with 15 bases in between. The CDR3 sequence: CATSPGLMASTDTQYF. The DNA of the CDR3 is TGTGCCACCAGCCCCGGACTAATGGCCAGCACAGATACGCAGTATTTT.

This rearrangement joins TRBV6-4 to TRBJ2-7; D tentatively reads TRBD1 or TRBD2 (5 bases each). CDR1 is MRHNA, CDR2 SNTAGT, per germline. Trimming removed 2 bases from V and 1 base from J, with 24 bases in between. This CDR3 has 19 amino acids. CDR3 nucleotide sequence: TGTGCCAGCAGTGACCGACAAATAAGACAGCAGCGGATTTCCTACGAGCAGTACTTC. The encoded protein is CASSDRQIRQQRISYEQYF.

The chain recombines TRBV28 with TRBJ2-7; D is unclear. Trimming removed 3 bases from V and 3 bases from J, with 12 bases in between. Germline CDR1 and CDR2: MDHEN and SYDVKM. The CDR3 runs to 14 residues. The CDR3 sequence is CASSFSPGIYEQYF. The CDR3 DNA is TGTGCCAGCAGTTTCTCACCAGGAATCTACGAGCAGTACTTC. The full variable domain, in which reference TRBV28 and TRBJ2-7 provide the parts outside the CDR3, is DVKVTQSSRYLVKRTGEKVFLECVQDMDHENMFWYRQDPGLGLRLIYFSYDVKMKEKGDIPEGYSVSREKKERFSLILESASTNQTSMYLCASSFSPGIYEQYFGPGTRLTVT.

The rearrangement joins TRBV5-1 to TRBJ1-6; 10 nucleotides agree with TRBD1. Losses at the gene ends were 0 bases for V and 7 bases for J; bases not matched to a gene: 7. The CDR3 is 17 residues long. Germline-derived CDR1 and CDR2 are SGHRS and YFSETQ. CDR3 region: CASSLGRTGGQNSPLHF. The CDR3 coding sequence is TGCGCCAGCAGCTTGGGCCGGACAGGGGGACAAAATTCACCCCTCCACTTT.

The chain carries TRBV14 and TRBJ2-7; 9 nucleotides align to TRBD1. The CDR3 runs 13 residues. The V segment lost 6 bases and the J segment 7 bases; nucleotides outside the gene matches: 7. Germline values: CDR1 SGHDN, CDR2 FVKESK. This CDR3 reads CASSMGQGGEQYF. Here the CDR3 DNA reads TGTGCCAGCAGTATGGGACAGGGAGGGGAGCAGTACTTC.

The gene calls are TRBV21-1 and TRBJ2-2; the D call of TRBD2 is as the table states it, not checked on the DNA. TRBV21-1 is a pseudogene segment. The CDR3 runs 18 residues. The CDR3 loop reads CASSKDLAGGPRTGELFF. CDR3 sequence (DNA): TGTGCCAGCAGCAAAGACCTAGCGGGAGGGCCACGGACCGGGGAGCTGTTTTTT.

The chain is built from TRBV5-1 and TRBJ1-4; D unresolved. The V and J ends lost 8 bases and 0 bases respectively, with 17 bases between them. CDR1 is SGHRS and CDR2 is YFSETQ in the germline V gene. This CDR3 contains 16 residues. The CDR3 region is CASRSAALATNEKLFF. CDR3 bases: TGCGCCAGTCGATCGGCAGCCCTTGCAACTAATGAAAAACTGTTTTTT. Full variable domain (outside the CDR3, taken from reference TRBV5-1 and TRBJ1-4): KAGVTQTPRYLIKTRGQQVTLSCSPISGHRSVSWYQQTPGQGLQFLFEYFSETQRNKGNFPGRFSGRQFSNSRSEMNVSTLELGDSALYLCASRSAALATNEKLFFGSGTQLSVL.

This clone was counted a few times. At the DNA level, this CDR3 is encoded by other sequences in the same sample as well. This chain links TRBV6-6 with TRBJ2-7; D not resolved. Trimming shortened V by 0 bases and J by 4 bases, and 4 bases separated the two germline ends. The CDR3 length is 12 residues. From germline, CDR1 is MNHNY and CDR2 SVGAGI (reference sequence). The CDR3 is CASSYSSYEQYF. The DNA for the CDR3 is TGTGCCAGCAGTTACTCGTCATACGAGCAGTACTTC.

The chain carries TRBV11-1 and TRBJ2-7; 13 bases are shared with TRBD2. The CDR3 has 16 residues. Trimming cost V 0 bases and J 4 bases; bases outside gene matches: 3. Germline-derived CDR1 and CDR2 are SGHAT and FQDESV (reference sequence). CDR3 in amino acids: CASSLAQLAGGYEQYF. CDR3 DNA sequence: TGTGCCAGCAGCTTAGCACAACTAGCGGGAGGGTACGAGCAGTACTTC.

The CDR3 here is CASSPFNPGGGNTIYF. The CDR3 DNA follows: TGTGCCAGCAGCCCATTTAATCCGGGGGGAGGAAACACCATATATTTT. This sequence joins TRBV7-9 and TRBJ1-3, with D possibly matching TRBD1 (5 bases). The V gene's germline CDR1 is SEHNR and CDR2 FQNEAQ (reference sequence). CDR3 length equals 16 residues. V lost 5 bases and J 4 bases, leaving 18 bases between the germline ends. Combining the CDR3 with reference TRBV7-9 and TRBJ1-3 gives the whole variable domain DTGVSQNPRHKITKRGQNVTFRCDPISEHNRLYWYRQTLGQGPEFLTYFQNEAQLEKSRLLSDRFSAERPKGSFSTLEIQRTEQGDSAMYLCASSPFNPGGGNTIYFGEGSWLTVV.